One and the same sample provided the 5 T cell receptor beta chains below, sequenced in a study of blood T cell repertoires in COVID-19. Here immunoSEQ multiplex PCR was the method, and the copy in TCRdb shows in-frame clones only, minus some. The data contain under 250,000 clones, 80% to 90% of them singletons. The sample taken for sequencing was peripheral blood. The receptors shown here come from a man aged 40-49 years with acute or convalescent COVID-19.

This chain connects TRBV29-1 to TRBJ1-1; TRBD1 might be the D (5 bases). V lost 6 bases, J lost 4 bases, and 18 bases lay in between. Germline V gene lookup returns CDR1 SQVTM and CDR2 ANQGSEA. There are 14 residues in the CDR3. CDR3 region: CSVAPGGGATEAFF. For the CDR3, the DNA is TGCAGCGTCGCCCCAGGAGGAGGGGCCACTGAAGCTTTCTTT.

J is TRBJ2-5 and V is TRBV15; TRBD1 aligns across 7 bases. V lost 3 bases, J lost 2 bases, and 12 bases stayed unmatched. The CDR3 runs to 17 residues. Germline lookup yields CDR1 LNHNV and CDR2 YYDKDF (reference sequence). The CDR3 coding sequence is TGTGCCACCAGCAGGATCGGGACAGCCCAGTGGCAAGAGACCCAGTACTTC. It codes for CATSRIGTAQWQETQYF.

The CDR3 reads CASHRGYEQYF. In nucleotides, the CDR3 is TGTGCCAGCCACAGGGGCTACGAGCAGTACTTC. This chain connects TRBV6-5 to TRBJ2-7; 7 bases match TRBD1. There are 11 residues in the CDR3. The germline CDR1 and CDR2 sequences are MNHEY and SVGAGI. V was pared by 8 bases and J by 3 bases, with 1 base of the junction left unmatched.

The DNA for the CDR3 is TGCGCCAGCAGTGATTCTACAGGGTACGAGCAGTACTTC. Amino acids: CASSDSTGYEQYF. V is TRBV10-2 and J is TRBJ2-7; maybe TRBD1 (6 bases). The CDR3 runs 13 residues. Trimming took 3 bases from V and 4 from J, leaving 10 bases between them. CDR1 and CDR2 from the germline V gene are WSHSY and SAAADI.

The V call is TRBV30, the J call TRBJ1-4; 8 bases line up with TRBD1. The CDR3 runs 16 residues. Germline CDR1 and CDR2: GTSNPN and SVGIG (reference sequence). V gave up 0 bases and J gave up 8 bases; unmatched junction bases: 11. The CDR3 bases are TGTGCCTGGAGTGTAACAAAGACAGGGGCTCGGGAAAAACTGTTTTTT. Translating it yields CAWSVTKTGAREKLFF.